This paragraph reports one TCR beta chain. The V and J ends lost 5 bases and 7 bases respectively, with 12 bases between them. The CDR3 runs to 14 residues. In germline, CDR1 is SEHNR, CDR2 FQNEAQ (reference sequence). The data derive from a study of T cell changes during pregnancy in multiple sclerosis. This table comes from immunoSEQ multiplex PCR, and its TCRdb copy is limited to in-frame clones, with some not included. The sample carries about 50,000 clones, roughly 90% recorded once. This TCR derives from a female donor with multiple sclerosis, enrolled in a pregnancy study. V usage is TRBV7-9 and J usage is TRBJ1-6, with D perhaps TRBD1 (5 bases). Sequences were derived from CD4+ T cells from peripheral blood mononuclear cells, sampled after pregnancy. CDR3 protein: CASSTNDRNSPLHF. In DNA form, the CDR3 reads TGTGCCAGCAGCACAAACGACAGAAATTCACCCCTCCACTTT.